This TCR beta chain was recorded in a study of PD-1 blockade in classical Hodgkin lymphoma. Notes on this clone: Its specificity is unknown.

Some clones are missing from TCRdb's copy, which holds only in-frame ones; the method was immunoSEQ multiplex PCR. The data contain around 60,000 clones, more than 80% of them singletons. Notes on the study in general: When set against healthy donors, newly diagnosed patients were reported to show lower baseline TCR diversity. Although disease activity or prior therapy may be involved, causes of the repertoire differences remain undefined. Excluded were patients who started nivolumab under 1 year after ASCT, a group that had lower diversity.

CDR1 MDHEN and CDR2 SYDVKM come from the germline V gene. The CDR3 is made up of 15 amino acids. V shed 5 bases, J shed 1 base, and the junction held 7 bases outside the gene matches. The time point denotes: cycle 4 day 1 (C4D1), after five to seven weeks of nivolumab. Brentuximab vedotin exposure varied, and every patient relapsed after autologous stem cell transplantation. Best responses fell into complete response, partial response or progressive disease. The chain couples TRBV28 to TRBJ1-1; 7 nucleotides agree with TRBD1. Sequenced material: peripheral blood mononuclear cells (PBMCs), taken before the fourth cycle of nivolumab. The TCR sequence derives from a human donor with classical Hodgkin lymphoma. The CDR3 nucleotides read TGTGCCAGCAGTCCTACAGGGGCTTCGAACACTGAAGCTTTCTTT. This encodes CASSPTGASNTEAFF.